What follows are 28 T cell receptor beta chains derived from one specimen sequenced in a study of blood T cell repertoires in COVID-19. Sequencing used immunoSEQ multiplex PCR; TCRdb keeps in-frame clones, though not all of them. The profile shows about 170,000 clones, approximately 86% of them singletons. What was sequenced was peripheral blood. All receptors derive from a woman over 75 with COVID-19, enrolled during active disease.

This clone appeared once. The chain joins TRBV3-1 (or the pseudogene TRBV3-2) to TRBJ1-1; D may be TRBD1 (6 bases). The CDR3 spans 14 residues. V was cut by 3 bases and J by 0 bases, with 8 bases left in between. Germline CDR1 and CDR2: LGHDT and YNNKEL (reference sequence). CDR3 loop: CASSQQGMNTEAFF. CDR3 sequence (DNA): TGTGCCAGCAGCCAGCAGGGGATGAACACTGAAGCTTTCTTT.

This clone occurred once. CDR3 nucleotide sequence: TGTGCCGGACGGACAGGGGGCAAAAATGAAAAACTGTTTTTT. It encodes CAGRTGGKNEKLFF. The chain is built from TRBV6-5 and TRBJ1-4; TRBD1 matches 11 bases. V lost 11 bases to trimming and J lost 5 bases; unmatched junction nucleotides: 7. The length of the CDR3 is 14 residues. CDR1 and CDR2 (germline): MNHEY, SVGAGI.

The chain links TRBV5-1 to TRBJ2-3; D ambiguous. This CDR3 region has 14 residues. V lost 4 bases and J 2 bases, leaving 11 bases between the germline ends. Germline V gene sequence: CDR1 SGHRS, CDR2 YFSETQ. The CDR3 nucleotides read TGCGCCAGCAGCGTGTCCGGAGACACAGATACGCAGTATTTT. As protein: CASSVSGDTDTQYF.

The chain has TRBV18 and TRBJ1-1; D might be TRBD1 (5 bases). The CDR3 consists of 13 residues. Trimming removed 6 bases at V and 2 bases at J, with 10 bases between. CDR1 and CDR2 (germline): KGHSH, LQKENI. The DNA of the CDR3 is TGTGCCAGCTCGGGCCAGGGCAACACTGAAGCTTTCTTT. Translated, it gives CASSGQGNTEAFF.

The rearrangement links TRBV28 to TRBJ1-6; TRBD1 matches 10 bases. The CDR3 consists of 17 residues. J gave up 1 base and V 10 bases, and 10 bases lay outside the gene matches. Germline V gives CDR1 MDHEN, CDR2 SYDVKM. The CDR3 DNA follows: TGTGCCACCCAGACAGGGGGCGCGCCGTCCTATAATTCACCCCTCCACTTT. Amino acid sequence: CATQTGGAPSYNSPLHF.

This clone was observed a few times. This chain uses TRBV4-1 with TRBJ2-1, with a possible D match to TRBD2 (6 bases). V lost 0 bases, J lost 3 bases, and 21 bases lay in between. This CDR3 contains 19 residues. The germline gives CDR1 MGHRA, CDR2 YSYEKL. The CDR3 nucleotides read TGCGCCAGCAGCCAAGAGTGGGGCGGAAGGGACTGGAACTACAATGAGCAGTTCTTC. The encoded protein is CASSQEWGGRDWNYNEQFF.

The chain has TRBV11-2 and TRBJ2-1, with D possibly matching TRBD2 (6 bases). Germline V gene data show CDR1 as SGHAT and CDR2 as FQNNGV. Trimming stripped 5 bases from V and 7 bases from J, with 12 bases between. CDR3 length: 13 residues. In DNA form, the CDR3 reads TGTGCCAGCAGCGGGAGGCCCCGGAATGAGCAGTTCTTC. This sequence encodes CASSGRPRNEQFF.

This clone was detected once. CDR3 DNA: TGTGCCAGCAGCCCGCAACGGACAGGGGTGAATTCACCCCTCCACTTT. This encodes CASSPQRTGVNSPLHF. The chain employs TRBV4-2 and TRBJ1-6; the match to TRBD1 covers 9 bases. V lost 4 bases and J lost 7; bases outside the gene matches: 8. In germline, CDR1 is LGHNA, CDR2 YNFKEQ. This CDR3 is built from 16 residues.

In this sample, this clone turned up a few times. This chain's CDR3 is CATSRGQRQIYTGELFF. In nucleotides, the CDR3 is TGTGCCACCAGCAGAGGCCAGCGACAGATTTACACCGGGGAGCTGTTTTTT. The rearrangement links TRBV15 to TRBJ2-2; the D gene is possibly TRBD1 (5 bases). The CDR3 runs to 17 residues. CDR1 is LNHNV, CDR2 YYDKDF, per germline (reference sequence). Between the trimmed V and J ends, which lost 1 base and 3 bases, there was a span of 15 bases.

The chain joins TRBV5-1 to TRBJ2-5; 8 bases line up with TRBD1. This CDR3 is built from 14 residues. J gave up 4 bases and V 4 bases, and 6 bases lay outside the gene matches. Per germline, CDR1 SGHRS and CDR2 YFSETQ. CDR3 bases: TGCGCCAGCAGCCCCCGGACAGGGCCAGAGACCCAGTACTTC. As protein: CASSPRTGPETQYF.

V gene TRBV7-9 combines with J gene TRBJ2-2, with 16 bases that match TRBD2. This CDR3 contains 18 residues. Trimming cost V 4 bases and J 1 base; bases outside gene matches: 3. The germline CDR1 and CDR2 sequences are SEHNR and FQNEAQ (reference sequence). CDR3 DNA sequence: TGTGCCAGCAGCTCCGGGACTAGCGGGAGGGGGAACACCGGGGAGCTGTTTTTT. Its protein is CASSSGTSGRGNTGELFF.

The chain links TRBV6-5 to TRBJ2-1; D may be TRBD1 (6 bases). Germline loops: CDR1 MNHEY, CDR2 SVGAGI. V lost 1 base and J 6 bases, leaving 7 bases between the germline ends. CDR3 size: 13 residues. CDR3 DNA sequence: TGTGCCAGCAGTTACTACAGGGCCAATGAGCAGTTCTTC. This translates into CASSYYRANEQFF.

V usage is TRBV4-1 and J usage is TRBJ2-7; D may be TRBD2 (5 bases). This CDR3 has 16 amino acids. Germline V gene lookup returns CDR1 MGHRA and CDR2 YSYEKL. Trimming pared 1 base from V and 2 bases from J, leaving 15 bases between. CDR3 nucleotides: TGCGCCAGCAGCCAAGGTATCCTACCCGGGACCTACGAGCAGTACTTC. Translating it yields CASSQGILPGTYEQYF.

The chain employs TRBV14 and TRBJ2-7; 12 nucleotides align to TRBD1. The length of the CDR3 is 14 residues. Germline assignment: CDR1 SGHDN and CDR2 FVKESK. J lost 6 bases, V lost 1 base, and 1 base had no gene match. The chain's CDR3 is CASSQVGQGAEQYF. Here the CDR3 DNA reads TGTGCCAGCAGCCAAGTGGGACAGGGGGCCGAGCAGTACTTC.

The chain joins TRBV2 to TRBJ1-4; 8 nucleotides align to TRBD1. This CDR3 region has 15 residues. The V and J ends lost 2 bases and 3 bases, in that order; junction bases with no gene match: 2. The germline V gene encodes CDR1 SNHLY and CDR2 FYNNEI. The CDR3 spells CASSEQGAANEKLFF. The DNA of the CDR3 is TGTGCCAGCAGTGAACAGGGGGCGGCTAATGAAAAACTGTTTTTT.

Regarding this clone: Other DNA variants within this sample encode the same CDR3. The chain uses TRBV5-5 and TRBJ1-2; 7 bases line up with TRBD1. The CDR3 is 15 amino acids. Germline trimming cut 0 bases from V and 5 bases from J; bases unmatched to any gene: 7. CDR1 and CDR2 (germline): SGHKS, YYEKEE (reference sequence). CDR3: CASSLGSGGLYGYTF. CDR3 DNA: TGTGCCAGCAGCTTGGGGTCAGGGGGTTTATATGGCTACACCTTC.

This sequence joins TRBV20-1 and TRBJ2-7; D ambiguous. The CDR3 has 10 amino acids. V lost 6 bases, J lost 5 bases, and 8 bases lay in between. CDR1 DFQATT and CDR2 SNEGSKA come from the germline V gene (reference sequence). The chain's CDR3 is CSALIHEQYF. The CDR3 DNA is TGCAGTGCCCTAATCCACGAGCAGTACTTC.

This clone showed up just a few times. The genes are TRBV5-1 and TRBJ2-5; 8 nucleotides agree with TRBD2. CDR3 length equals 14 residues. The germline CDR1 and CDR2 sequences are SGHRS and YFSETQ. Unmatched junction bases numbered 6, after V lost 4 bases and J lost 4 bases. CDR3 region: CASSPLLAGETQYF. The CDR3 DNA sequence: TGCGCCAGCAGCCCTTTGCTAGCGGGAGAGACCCAGTACTTC.

This clone was detected a few times. This chain uses TRBV5-4 with TRBJ1-2; D is ambiguous. Germline CDR1 reads SGHNT; CDR2 reads YYREEE (reference sequence). Deletions cut 0 bases from V and 6 bases from J, with 12 bases between. The CDR3 spans 14 residues. CDR3 loop: CASSLGAAMNGYTF. The CDR3 DNA sequence: TGTGCCAGCAGCTTGGGGGCCGCTATGAATGGCTACACCTTC.

The chain joins TRBV7-9 to TRBJ2-1; TRBD2 matches 8 bases. Germline trimming cut 2 bases from V and 5 bases from J; bases unmatched to any gene: 5. The CDR3 has 15 amino acids. Per the germline V gene, CDR1 is SEHNR and CDR2 is FQNEAQ (reference sequence). The CDR3 DNA is TGTGCCAGCAGCTTAAGCGCGGGGGGCAACAATGAGCAGTTCTTC. It encodes CASSLSAGGNNEQFF.

V and J are TRBV6-2 or TRBV6-3 and TRBJ2-7; D not certain. V shed 0 bases and J shed 0 bases, with 12 bases lying between them. Per the germline V gene, CDR1 is MNHEY and CDR2 is SVGEGT. CDR3 length: 16 residues. The CDR3 protein is CASSYSIGQSSYEQYF. The CDR3 coding sequence is TGTGCCAGCAGTTACTCTATTGGGCAGTCCTCCTACGAGCAGTACTTC.

This sequence joins TRBV25-1 and TRBJ2-7; D is unresolved. Trimming stripped 6 bases from V and 2 bases from J, with 14 bases between. Germline loops: CDR1 MGHDK, CDR2 SYGVNS. CDR3 length equals 14 residues. CDR3 coding DNA: TGTGCCAGCAGGCAGACGGGTACCGCCTACGAGCAGTACTTC. This encodes CASRQTGTAYEQYF.

This clone came up once. The chain uses TRBV28 and TRBJ2-3; perhaps TRBD2 as D (5 bases). Germline-derived CDR1 and CDR2 are MDHEN and SYDVKM. The CDR3 contains 16 residues. Deletions cut 4 bases from V and 2 bases from J, with 16 bases between. CDR3 protein: CASSSRLRAFTDTQYF. The CDR3 coding sequence is TGTGCCAGCAGTTCCCGTCTGAGGGCCTTCACAGATACGCAGTATTTT.

The chain couples TRBV9 to TRBJ2-2; possible D gene TRBD2, 6 bases. With 3 bases removed from V and 6 bases from J, the gap between germline ends came to 15 bases. This CDR3 region has 15 residues. In germline, CDR1 is SGDLS, CDR2 YYNGEE. This CDR3 reads CASSGNSRGAGELFF. CDR3 coding DNA: TGTGCCAGCAGCGGGAATAGCCGCGGGGCCGGGGAGCTGTTTTTT.

The rearrangement uses TRBV10-2 and TRBJ1-1; maybe TRBD1 (5 bases). CDR3 length equals 15 residues. V was pared by 6 bases and J by 5 bases, with 19 bases between. Germline V gene data show CDR1 as WSHSY and CDR2 as SAAADI. Here the CDR3 reads CASREPAPGGTEAFF. CDR3 DNA: TGCGCCAGCAGGGAGCCGGCCCCGGGGGGGACTGAAGCTTTCTTT.

This sequence joins TRBV7-3 and TRBJ2-2, with 7 bases matching TRBD1. The CDR3 consists of 18 residues. CDR1 and CDR2 (germline): SGHTA, FQGTGA. With 5 bases clipped from V and 2 bases from J, the junction kept 14 bases outside the gene matches. In nucleotides, the CDR3 is TGTGCCAGCAGCGCTGGGAGAGGGGGCGTTGGTAACACCGGGGAGCTGTTTTTT. This encodes CASSAGRGGVGNTGELFF.

The chain has TRBV18 and TRBJ1-4, with 8 bases identical to TRBD1. This CDR3 has 15 residues. With 3 bases clipped from V and 6 bases from J, the junction kept 6 bases outside the gene matches. From germline, CDR1 is KGHSH and CDR2 LQKENI. The CDR3 sequence is CASSPRTGWDEKLFF. Here the CDR3 DNA reads TGTGCCAGCTCACCCCGGACAGGGTGGGATGAAAAACTGTTTTTT.

The chain links TRBV7-2 to TRBJ2-5; 7 bases match TRBD2. J gave up 4 bases and V 0 bases, and 2 bases lay outside the gene matches. Germline CDR1 reads SGHTA; CDR2 reads FQGNSA. CDR3 length equals 14 residues. This chain's CDR3 is CASSLAGGAETQYF. The CDR3 DNA sequence: TGTGCCAGCAGCTTAGCGGGAGGGGCAGAGACCCAGTACTTC.